The 16 T cell receptor beta chains reported below all come from one sample, sequenced in a study of blood T cell repertoires in COVID-19. Clones were sequenced by immunoSEQ multiplex PCR, and TCRdb holds only the in-frame ones, with some missing. Of around 250,000 clones listed, roughly 86% are singletons. The sample consisted of peripheral blood. Receptors were obtained from a human donor in a cohort sampled during active COVID-19.

To note about this clone: A much larger clone differs by one base, so this may be a read error. The chain combines TRBV28 with TRBJ1-1; 8 bases align to TRBD1. The CDR3 is 14 amino acids. V shed 5 bases, J shed 1 base, and the junction held 3 bases outside the gene matches. Germline loops: CDR1 MDHEN, CDR2 SYDVKM. This CDR3 is CASSHRGTNTEAFF. In nucleotides, the CDR3 is TGTGCCAGCAGTCACAGGGGGACGAACACTGAAGCTTTCTTT.

The chain is built from TRBV12-3 or TRBV12-4 and TRBJ2-7; the match to TRBD2 covers 7 bases. The CDR3 spans 13 residues. The junction had 6 bases not matched to a gene; V was cut back by 8 bases and J by 2 bases. The CDR3 DNA sequence: TGTGCCAGCGGGGGACTAAGTACCTACGAGCAGTACTTC. Encoded protein: CASGGLSTYEQYF.

The chain's CDR3 is CASSQRDTEAFF. CDR3 DNA: TGTGCCAGCTCACAACGAGACACTGAAGCTTTCTTT. This rearrangement joins TRBV18 to TRBJ1-1; D unresolved. V was trimmed by 4 bases and J by 3 bases, leaving 6 bases between them. The CDR3 covers 12 residues. CDR1 KGHSH and CDR2 LQKENI come from the germline V gene.

The chain couples TRBV19 to TRBJ1-2, with a possible D match to TRBD1 (6 bases). The CDR3 loop spans 14 amino acids. The ends were cut back, 2 bases at V and 5 bases at J, with 12 bases in the middle. Germline V gives CDR1 LNHDA, CDR2 SQIVND (reference sequence). The CDR3 loop is CASSITGSSYGYTF. In DNA form, the CDR3 reads TGTGCCAGTAGTATAACAGGGAGCTCATATGGCTACACCTTC.

For this clone: The sample carries other DNA sequences with the same CDR3. The chain joins TRBV7-2 to TRBJ2-7; 10 nucleotides align to TRBD1. From germline, CDR1 is SGHTA and CDR2 FQGNSA. CDR3 length: 13 amino acids. The V gene end was trimmed by 4 bases and the J gene end by 6 bases; junction bases not matched to a gene: 3. The CDR3 bases are TGTGCCAGCAGCTCAGGGACAGGGGTCGAGCAGTACTTC. Translated: CASSSGTGVEQYF.

The chain recombines TRBV5-6 with TRBJ1-5; 7 bases line up with TRBD1. The CDR3 runs 14 residues. J lost 7 bases, V lost 2 bases, and 6 bases had no gene match. CDR1 and CDR2 from the germline V gene are SGHDT and YYEEEE. The CDR3: CASSLQGSSQPQHF. CDR3 sequence (DNA): TGTGCCAGCAGCTTACAGGGGTCCAGCCAGCCCCAGCATTTT.

The genes are TRBV24-1 and TRBJ2-7; D call uncertain. Trimming cost V 1 base and J 3 bases, with 9 bases left between them. The CDR3 has 14 amino acids. Looked up from germline, CDR1 is KGHDR and CDR2 is SFDVKD. The CDR3 protein is CATSDFSTSYEQYF. DNA for the CDR3: TGTGCCACCAGTGATTTTTCGACAAGCTACGAGCAGTACTTC.

The rearrangement joins TRBV7-9 to TRBJ2-5; TRBD1 matches 9 bases. The CDR3 consists of 16 residues. V was clipped by 1 base and J by 4 bases; unmatched bases: 7. Per germline, CDR1 SEHNR and CDR2 FQNEAQ (reference sequence). The CDR3 DNA is TGTGCCAGCAGCTTAGTGGCCCCGACAGGGGGAGAGACCCAGTACTTC. Protein: CASSLVAPTGGETQYF.

The chain combines TRBV7-9 with TRBJ2-2, with TRBD2 matching over 9 bases. J lost 2 bases, V lost 5 bases, and 6 bases had no gene match. Germline V gene sequence: CDR1 SEHNR, CDR2 FQNEAQ (reference sequence). The CDR3 has 16 amino acids. The CDR3 spells CASSPGTSFNTGELFF. The CDR3 DNA reads TGTGCCAGCAGCCCCGGGACTAGCTTCAACACCGGGGAGCTGTTTTTT. Supplemented by reference TRBV7-9 and TRBJ2-2, the full variable domain reads DTGVSQNPRHKITKRGQNVTFRCDPISEHNRLYWYRQTLGQGPEFLTYFQNEAQLEKSRLLSDRFSAERPKGSFSTLEIQRTEQGDSAMYLCASSPGTSFNTGELFFGEGSRLTVL.

The chain joins TRBV7-2 to TRBJ2-1, with D possibly matching TRBD1 (5 bases). Trimming removed 5 bases at V and 0 bases at J, with 11 bases between. The CDR3 covers 15 residues. Germline-derived CDR1 and CDR2 are SGHTA and FQGNSA. CDR3 protein: CASSKQESSYNEQFF. CDR3 nucleotides: TGTGCCAGCAGCAAACAGGAGAGCTCCTACAATGAGCAGTTCTTC.

This sequence joins TRBV19 and TRBJ1-1, with TRBD1 matching over 9 bases. Unmatched junction bases numbered 8, after V lost 0 bases and J lost 3 bases. CDR1 is LNHDA, CDR2 SQIVND, per germline (reference sequence). This CDR3 has 17 amino acids. CDR3 sequence (DNA): TGTGCCAGTAGTATAGATCGAACAGGGGGCACTGACACTGAAGCTTTCTTT. Amino acid sequence: CASSIDRTGGTDTEAFF.

The chain joins TRBV6-6 to TRBJ2-7; the D gene is possibly TRBD1 (6 bases). The germline V gene encodes CDR1 MNHNY and CDR2 SVGAGI (reference sequence). V was shortened by 5 bases and J by 9 bases, with 26 bases between the two germline ends. The CDR3 is 16 amino acids. CDR3 protein: CASSLSLGQSQLAQYF. CDR3 in DNA: TGTGCCAGCAGTCTTTCCTTGGGACAATCCCAACTTGCGCAGTACTTC.

The V gene is TRBV28, the J gene TRBJ2-1, with TRBD2 matching 8 bases. CDR1 and CDR2 (germline): MDHEN, SYDVKM. V lost 6 bases, J lost 0 bases, and 7 bases stayed unmatched. This CDR3 spans 16 amino acids. CDR3 region: CASSRAGEGSYNEQFF. CDR3 coding DNA: TGTGCCAGCAGCCGAGCGGGAGAGGGCTCCTACAATGAGCAGTTCTTC.

This sequence joins TRBV6-5 and TRBJ1-5; TRBD1 matches at 7 bases. V lost 6 bases to trimming and J lost 5 bases; unmatched junction nucleotides: 10. Germline V lookup: CDR1 MNHEY, CDR2 SVGAGI. The CDR3 has 15 amino acids. The CDR3 coding sequence is TGTGCCAGCAGAGCGGCGACAGGGCTACATCAGCCCCAGCATTTT. Its protein product is CASRAATGLHQPQHF.

The chain combines TRBV7-2 with TRBJ2-5; the match to TRBD2 covers 7 bases. Trimming removed 7 bases from V and 1 base from J; junction bases left unmatched: 6. Germline CDR1 reads SGHTA; CDR2 reads FQGNSA. This CDR3 comprises 14 residues. DNA for the CDR3: TGTGCCAGCACTTTTGGGACTACCCAAGAGACCCAGTACTTC. It is translated as CASTFGTTQETQYF.

The chain combines TRBV7-2 with TRBJ2-7; D not certain. Germline V gene lookup returns CDR1 SGHTA and CDR2 FQGNSA. The CDR3 is 12 residues long. The V end was cut by 3 bases, the J end by 9 bases, with 12 bases between. DNA of the CDR3: TGTGCCAGCAGCTTTGAATTGAGTGGGCAGTACTTC. Residues: CASSFELSGQYF.